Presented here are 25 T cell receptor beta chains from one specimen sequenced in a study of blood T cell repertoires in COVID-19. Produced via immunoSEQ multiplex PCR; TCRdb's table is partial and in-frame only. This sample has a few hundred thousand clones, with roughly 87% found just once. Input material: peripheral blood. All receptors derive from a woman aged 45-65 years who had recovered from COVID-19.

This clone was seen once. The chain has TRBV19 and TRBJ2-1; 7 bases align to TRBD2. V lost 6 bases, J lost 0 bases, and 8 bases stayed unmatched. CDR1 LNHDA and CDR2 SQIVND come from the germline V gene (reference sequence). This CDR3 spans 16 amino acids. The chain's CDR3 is CASSPGLPSSYNEQFF. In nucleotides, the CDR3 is TGTGCCAGTAGCCCGGGACTACCAAGCTCCTACAATGAGCAGTTCTTC.

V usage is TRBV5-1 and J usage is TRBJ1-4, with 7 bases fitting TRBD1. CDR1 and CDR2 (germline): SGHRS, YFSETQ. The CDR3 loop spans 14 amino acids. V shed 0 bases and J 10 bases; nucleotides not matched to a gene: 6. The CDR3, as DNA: TGCGCCAGCAGCTTGGGGCAGGGGGTCGCAAAACTGTTTTTT. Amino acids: CASSLGQGVAKLFF.

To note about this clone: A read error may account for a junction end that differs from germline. The CDR3 nucleotides read TGTGCTAGCAGCTTTACGGGGAGGGAGACAGGGGGCGGTGGCACTGAAGCTTTCTTT. Its protein is CASSFTGRETGGGGTEAFF. V and J are TRBV7-7 and TRBJ1-1; TRBD1 matches at 10 bases. CDR3 length equals 19 residues. CDR1 and CDR2 (germline): SSHAT, FNYEAQ (reference sequence).

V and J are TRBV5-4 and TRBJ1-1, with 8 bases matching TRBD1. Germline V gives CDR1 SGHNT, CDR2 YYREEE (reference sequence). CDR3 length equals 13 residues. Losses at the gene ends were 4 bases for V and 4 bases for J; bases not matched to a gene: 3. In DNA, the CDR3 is TGTGCCAGCAGCAAAGACAGGGGCACTGAAGCTTTCTTT. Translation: CASSKDRGTEAFF. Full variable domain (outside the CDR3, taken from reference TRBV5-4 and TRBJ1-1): ETGVTQSPTHLIKTRGQQVTLRCSSQSGHNTVSWYQQALGQGPQFIFQYYREEENGRGNFPPRFSGLQFPNYSSELNVNALELDDSALYLCASSKDRGTEAFFGQGTRLTVV.

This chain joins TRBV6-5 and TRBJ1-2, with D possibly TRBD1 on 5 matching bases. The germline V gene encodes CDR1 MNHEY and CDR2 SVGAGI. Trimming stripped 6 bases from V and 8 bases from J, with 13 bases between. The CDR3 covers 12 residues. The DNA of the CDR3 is TGTGCCAGCAGCTCCCCGGGGGACGGCTACACCTTC. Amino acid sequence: CASSSPGDGYTF.

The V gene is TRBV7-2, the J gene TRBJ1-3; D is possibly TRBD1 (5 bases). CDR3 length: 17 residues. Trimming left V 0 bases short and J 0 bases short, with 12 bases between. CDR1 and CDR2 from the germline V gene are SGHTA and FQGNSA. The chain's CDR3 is CASSLAARVPSGNTIYF. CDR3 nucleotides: TGTGCCAGCAGCTTAGCGGCCAGGGTCCCCTCTGGAAACACCATATATTTT.

CDR3 in DNA: TGCGCCAGCAGCGACCCCGGGAAGATGAACACTGAAGCTTTCTTT. This codes for CASSDPGKMNTEAFF. The chain couples TRBV5-1 to TRBJ1-1; D remains ambiguous. CDR1 and CDR2 (germline): SGHRS, YFSETQ. V was cut by 4 bases and J by 0 bases, with 13 bases left in between. This CDR3 is built from 15 residues.

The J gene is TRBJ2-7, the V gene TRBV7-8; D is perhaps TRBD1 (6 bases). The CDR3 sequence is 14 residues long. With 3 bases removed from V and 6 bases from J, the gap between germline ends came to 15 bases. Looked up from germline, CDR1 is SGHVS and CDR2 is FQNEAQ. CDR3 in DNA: TGTGCCAGCAGCTTTGACAGGATCAGGGGCGAGCAGTACTTC. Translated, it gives CASSFDRIRGEQYF.

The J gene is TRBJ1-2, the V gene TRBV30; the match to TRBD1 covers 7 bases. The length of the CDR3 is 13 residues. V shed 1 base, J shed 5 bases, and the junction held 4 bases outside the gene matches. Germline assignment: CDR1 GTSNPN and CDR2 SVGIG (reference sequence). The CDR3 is CAWSASGGYGYTF. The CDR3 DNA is TGTGCCTGGAGTGCTTCAGGGGGGTATGGCTACACCTTC.

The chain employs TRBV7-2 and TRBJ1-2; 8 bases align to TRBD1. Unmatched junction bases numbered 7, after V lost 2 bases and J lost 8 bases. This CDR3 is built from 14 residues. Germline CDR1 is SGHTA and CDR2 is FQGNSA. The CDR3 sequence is CASSLRTGWIGYTF. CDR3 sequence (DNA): TGTGCCAGCAGCTTAAGGACAGGGTGGATCGGCTACACCTTC.

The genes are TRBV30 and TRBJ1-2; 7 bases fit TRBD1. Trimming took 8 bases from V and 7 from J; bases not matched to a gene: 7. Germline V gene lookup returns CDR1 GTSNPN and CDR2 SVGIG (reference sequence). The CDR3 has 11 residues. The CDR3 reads CAGPTGLGYTF. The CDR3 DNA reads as TGTGCCGGGCCGACAGGGCTTGGCTACACCTTC.

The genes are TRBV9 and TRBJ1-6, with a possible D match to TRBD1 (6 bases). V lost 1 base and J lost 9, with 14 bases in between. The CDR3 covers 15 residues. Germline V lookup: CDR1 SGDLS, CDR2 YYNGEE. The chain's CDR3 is CASSVQTGFASPLHF. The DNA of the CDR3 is TGTGCCAGCAGCGTACAGACAGGTTTTGCTTCACCCCTCCACTTT.

The CDR3: CASSVGQQETQYF. The CDR3 nucleotides read TGTGCCAGCAGTGTCGGACAACAAGAGACCCAGTACTTC. The V gene is TRBV2, the J gene TRBJ2-5, with D possibly matching TRBD1 (5 bases). The CDR3 extends over 13 amino acids. Per the germline V gene, CDR1 is SNHLY and CDR2 is FYNNEI. V lost 4 bases to trimming and J lost 2 bases, with 8 bases between them.

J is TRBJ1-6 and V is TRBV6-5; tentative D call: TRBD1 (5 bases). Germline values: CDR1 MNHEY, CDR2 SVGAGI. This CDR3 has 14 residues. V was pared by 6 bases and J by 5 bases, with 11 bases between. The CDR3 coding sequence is TGTGCCAGCAGATCTGGACAAGATAATTCACCCCTCCACTTT. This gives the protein CASRSGQDNSPLHF.

CDR3 loop: CASSIRSGGPLMEQYF. CDR3 bases: TGTGCCAGTAGTATTCGTAGCGGGGGACCCTTAATGGAGCAGTACTTC. The chain uses TRBV19 and TRBJ2-7; the match to TRBD2 covers 9 bases. Losses at the gene ends were 3 bases for V and 7 bases for J; bases not matched to a gene: 13. The CDR3 is 16 residues long. The germline V gene encodes CDR1 LNHDA and CDR2 SQIVND (reference sequence).

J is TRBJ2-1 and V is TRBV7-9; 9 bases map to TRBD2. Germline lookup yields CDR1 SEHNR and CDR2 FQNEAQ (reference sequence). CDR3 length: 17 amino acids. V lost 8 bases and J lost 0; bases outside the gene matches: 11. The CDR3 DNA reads TGTGCCAGCTGCAAGCGGGGGGCCCTGAGCTCCTACAATGAGCAGTTCTTC. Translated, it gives CASCKRGALSSYNEQFF. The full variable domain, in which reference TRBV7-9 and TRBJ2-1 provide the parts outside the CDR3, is DTGVSQNPRHKITKRGQNVTFRCDPISEHNRLYWYRQTLGQGPEFLTYFQNEAQLEKSRLLSDRFSAERPKGSFSTLEIQRTEQGDSAMYLCASCKRGALSSYNEQFFGPGTRLTVL.

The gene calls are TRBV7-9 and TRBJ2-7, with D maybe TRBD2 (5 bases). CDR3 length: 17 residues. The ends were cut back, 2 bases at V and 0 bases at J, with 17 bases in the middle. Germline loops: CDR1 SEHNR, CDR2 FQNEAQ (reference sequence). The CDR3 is CASSLLGLAGSSYEQYF. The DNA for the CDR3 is TGTGCCAGCAGCTTATTGGGTTTAGCTGGGAGCTCCTACGAGCAGTACTTC.

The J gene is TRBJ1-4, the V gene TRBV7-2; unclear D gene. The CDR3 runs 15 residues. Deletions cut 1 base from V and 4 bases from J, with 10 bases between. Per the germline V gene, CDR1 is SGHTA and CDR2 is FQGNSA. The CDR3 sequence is CASSLVSRNNEKLFF. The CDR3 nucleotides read TGTGCCAGCAGCTTAGTCTCCAGAAATAATGAAAAACTGTTTTTT.

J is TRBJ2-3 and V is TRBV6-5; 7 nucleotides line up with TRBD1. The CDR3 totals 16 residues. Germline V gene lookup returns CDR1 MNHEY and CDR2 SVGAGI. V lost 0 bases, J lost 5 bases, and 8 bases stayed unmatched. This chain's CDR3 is CASSYSIIGGIDTQYF. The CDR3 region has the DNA TGTGCCAGCAGTTACTCGATTATAGGGGGCATAGATACGCAGTATTTT.

CDR3 nucleotides: TGTGCCAGCAGCTTAGTTGGACTAGCGGCGATCGACGAGCAGTACTTC. This codes for CASSLVGLAAIDEQYF. This chain links TRBV7-6 with TRBJ2-7, with TRBD2 identical over 10 bases. V lost 1 base and J lost 5; bases outside the gene matches: 8. Germline values: CDR1 SGHVS, CDR2 FNYEAQ. This CDR3 is built from 16 residues.

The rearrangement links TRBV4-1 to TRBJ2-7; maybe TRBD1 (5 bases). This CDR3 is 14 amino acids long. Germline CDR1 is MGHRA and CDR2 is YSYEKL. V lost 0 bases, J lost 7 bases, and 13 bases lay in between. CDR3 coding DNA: TGCGCCAGCAGCCAAGACCCCCAGGGTCGTGAGCAGTACTTC. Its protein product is CASSQDPQGREQYF.

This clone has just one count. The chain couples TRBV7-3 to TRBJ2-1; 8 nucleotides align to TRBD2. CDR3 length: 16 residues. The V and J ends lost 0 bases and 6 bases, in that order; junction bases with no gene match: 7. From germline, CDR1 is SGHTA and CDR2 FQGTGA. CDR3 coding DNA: TGTGCCAGCAGCTTAACTGGACCGGGACTAGGCAATGAGCAGTTCTTC. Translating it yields CASSLTGPGLGNEQFF.

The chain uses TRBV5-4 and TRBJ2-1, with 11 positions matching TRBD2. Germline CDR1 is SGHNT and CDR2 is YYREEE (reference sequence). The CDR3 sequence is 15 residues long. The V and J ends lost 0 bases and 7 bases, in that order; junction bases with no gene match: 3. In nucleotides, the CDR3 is TGTGCCAGCAGCTTGGCTAGCGGGAGGACTAATGAGCAGTTCTTC. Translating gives CASSLASGRTNEQFF.

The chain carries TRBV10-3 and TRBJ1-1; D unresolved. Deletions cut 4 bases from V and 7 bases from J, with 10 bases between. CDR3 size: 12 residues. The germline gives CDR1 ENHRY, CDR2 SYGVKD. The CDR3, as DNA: TGTGCCATCAGTGGGGGAGAACTTGAAGCTTTCTTT. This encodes CAISGGELEAFF.

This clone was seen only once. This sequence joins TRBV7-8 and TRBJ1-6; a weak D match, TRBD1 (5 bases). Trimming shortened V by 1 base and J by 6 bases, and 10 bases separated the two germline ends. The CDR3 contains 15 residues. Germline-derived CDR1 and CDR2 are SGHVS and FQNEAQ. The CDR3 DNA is TGTGCCAGCAGCTTAGGGGGACTTGGTAATTCACCCCTCCACTTT. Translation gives CASSLGGLGNSPLHF.